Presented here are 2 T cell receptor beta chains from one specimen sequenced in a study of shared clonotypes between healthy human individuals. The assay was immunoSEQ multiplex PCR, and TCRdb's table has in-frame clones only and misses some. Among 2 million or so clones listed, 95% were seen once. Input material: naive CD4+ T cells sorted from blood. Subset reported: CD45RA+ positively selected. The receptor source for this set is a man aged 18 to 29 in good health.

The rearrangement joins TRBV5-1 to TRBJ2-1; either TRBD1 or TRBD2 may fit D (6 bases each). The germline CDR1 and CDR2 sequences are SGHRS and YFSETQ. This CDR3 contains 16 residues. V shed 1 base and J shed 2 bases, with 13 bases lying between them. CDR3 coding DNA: TGCGCCAGCAGCTTGAATGGGGGGCAGCCCTACAATGAGCAGTTCTTC. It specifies CASSLNGGQPYNEQFF.

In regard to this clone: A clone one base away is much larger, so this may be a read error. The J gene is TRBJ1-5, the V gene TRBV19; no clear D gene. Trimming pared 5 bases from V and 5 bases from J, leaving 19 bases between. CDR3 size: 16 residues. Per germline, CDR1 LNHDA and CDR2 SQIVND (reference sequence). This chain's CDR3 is CASSDGSSAGHQPQHF. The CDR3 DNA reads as TGTGCCAGTAGTGACGGGTCGAGCGCCGGGCATCAGCCCCAGCATTTT.